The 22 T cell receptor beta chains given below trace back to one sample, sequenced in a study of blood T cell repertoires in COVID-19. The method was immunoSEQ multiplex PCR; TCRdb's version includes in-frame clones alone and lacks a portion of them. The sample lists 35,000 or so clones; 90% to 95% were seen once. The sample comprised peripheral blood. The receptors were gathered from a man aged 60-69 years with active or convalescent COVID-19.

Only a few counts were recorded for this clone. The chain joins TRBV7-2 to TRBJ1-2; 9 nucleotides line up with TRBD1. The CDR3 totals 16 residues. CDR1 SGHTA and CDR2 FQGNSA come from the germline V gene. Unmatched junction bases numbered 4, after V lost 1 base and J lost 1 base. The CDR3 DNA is TGTGCCAGCAGCTTAGGGGGGACAGGGATTAACTATGGCTACACCTTC. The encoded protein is CASSLGGTGINYGYTF. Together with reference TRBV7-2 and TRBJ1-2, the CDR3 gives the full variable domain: GAGVSQSPSNKVTEKGKDVELRCDPISGHTALYWYRQSLGQGLEFLIYFQGNSAPDKSGLPSDRFSAERTGGSVSTLTIQRTQQEDSAVYLCASSLGGTGINYGYTFGSGTRLTVV.

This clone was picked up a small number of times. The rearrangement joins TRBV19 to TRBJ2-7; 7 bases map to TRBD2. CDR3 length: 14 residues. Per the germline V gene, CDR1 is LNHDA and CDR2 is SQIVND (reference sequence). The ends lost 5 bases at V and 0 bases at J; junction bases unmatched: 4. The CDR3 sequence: CASSASGDSYEQYF. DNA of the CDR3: TGTGCCAGTAGTGCAAGCGGGGACTCCTACGAGCAGTACTTC.

The CDR3 here is CSAVGGPGNTIYF. The CDR3 nucleotides are TGCAGCGCGGTGGGAGGGCCTGGAAACACCATATATTTT. This rearrangement joins TRBV29-1 to TRBJ1-3; no firm D call. CDR3 length: 13 amino acids. CDR1 is SQVTM, CDR2 ANQGSEA, per germline. V lost 7 bases to trimming and J lost 2 bases, with 12 bases between them.

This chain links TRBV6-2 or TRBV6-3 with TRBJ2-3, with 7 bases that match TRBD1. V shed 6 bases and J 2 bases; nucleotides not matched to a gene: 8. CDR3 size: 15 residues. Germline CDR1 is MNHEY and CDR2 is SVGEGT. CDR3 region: CASSHRDRPTDTQYF. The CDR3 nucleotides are TGTGCCAGCAGCCATCGGGACAGACCCACAGATACGCAGTATTTT.

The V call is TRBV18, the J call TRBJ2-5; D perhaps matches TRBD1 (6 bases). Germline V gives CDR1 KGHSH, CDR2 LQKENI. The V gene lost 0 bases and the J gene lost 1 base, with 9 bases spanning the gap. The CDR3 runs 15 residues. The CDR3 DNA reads TGTGCCAGCTCACCACCGGGCAGGGGCCAAGAGACCCAGTACTTC. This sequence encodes CASSPPGRGQETQYF.

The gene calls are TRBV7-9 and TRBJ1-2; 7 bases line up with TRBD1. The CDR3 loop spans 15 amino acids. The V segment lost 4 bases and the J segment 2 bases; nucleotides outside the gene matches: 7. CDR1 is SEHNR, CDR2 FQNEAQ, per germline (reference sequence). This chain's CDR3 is CASSYTSQGNYGYTF. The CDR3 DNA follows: TGTGCCAGCAGCTACACCTCACAGGGGAACTATGGCTACACCTTC. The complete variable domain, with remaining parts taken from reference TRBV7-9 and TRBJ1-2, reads DTGVSQNPRHKITKRGQNVTFRCDPISEHNRLYWYRQTLGQGPEFLTYFQNEAQLEKSRLLSDRFSAERPKGSFSTLEIQRTEQGDSAMYLCASSYTSQGNYGYTFGSGTRLTVV.

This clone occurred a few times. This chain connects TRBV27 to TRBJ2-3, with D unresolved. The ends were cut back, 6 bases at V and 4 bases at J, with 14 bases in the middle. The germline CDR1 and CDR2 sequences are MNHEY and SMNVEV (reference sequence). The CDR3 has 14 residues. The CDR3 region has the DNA TGTGCCAGCAGCCACCCCTTCAGGTCAGATACGCAGTATTTT. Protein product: CASSHPFRSDTQYF.

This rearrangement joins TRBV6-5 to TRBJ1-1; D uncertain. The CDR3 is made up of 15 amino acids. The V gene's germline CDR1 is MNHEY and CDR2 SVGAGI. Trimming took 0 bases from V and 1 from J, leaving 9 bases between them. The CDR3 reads CASSYSLTANTEAFF. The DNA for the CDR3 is TGTGCCAGCAGTTACTCCCTTACAGCGAACACTGAAGCTTTCTTT.

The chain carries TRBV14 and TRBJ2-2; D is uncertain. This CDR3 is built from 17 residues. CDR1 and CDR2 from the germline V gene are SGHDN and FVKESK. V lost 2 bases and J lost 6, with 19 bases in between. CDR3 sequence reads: CASSQRRSRAVPGELFF. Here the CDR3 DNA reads TGTGCCAGCAGCCAAAGAAGAAGCCGTGCGGTCCCCGGGGAGCTGTTTTTT. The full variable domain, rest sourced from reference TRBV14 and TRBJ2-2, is EAGVTQFPSHSVIEKGQTVTLRCDPISGHDNLYWYRRVMGKEIKFLLHFVKESKQDESGMPNNRFLAERTGGTYSTLKVQPAELEDSGVYFCASSQRRSRAVPGELFFGEGSRLTVL.

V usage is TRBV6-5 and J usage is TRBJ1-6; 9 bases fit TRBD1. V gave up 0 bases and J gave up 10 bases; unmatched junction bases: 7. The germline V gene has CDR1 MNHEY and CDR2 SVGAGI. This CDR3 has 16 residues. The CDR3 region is CASSYSTGQGSSPLHF. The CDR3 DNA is TGTGCCAGCAGTTACTCGACCGGACAGGGGAGCTCACCCCTCCACTTT.

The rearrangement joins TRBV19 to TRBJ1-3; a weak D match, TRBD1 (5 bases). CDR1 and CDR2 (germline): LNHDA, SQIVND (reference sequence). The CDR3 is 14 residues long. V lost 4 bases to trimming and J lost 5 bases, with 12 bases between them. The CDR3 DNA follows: TGTGCCAGTAGTACTTCAGGGAATAGAAACACCATATATTTT. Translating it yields CASSTSGNRNTIYF.

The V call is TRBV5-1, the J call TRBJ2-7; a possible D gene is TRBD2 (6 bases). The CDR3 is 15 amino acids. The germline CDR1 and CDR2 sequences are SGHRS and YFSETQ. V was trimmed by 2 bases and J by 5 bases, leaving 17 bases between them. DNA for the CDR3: TGCGCCAGCAGCTTCAGTCTCTTACCGGGAGACGAGCAGTACTTC. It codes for CASSFSLLPGDEQYF. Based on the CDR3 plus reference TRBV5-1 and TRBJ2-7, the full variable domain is KAGVTQTPRYLIKTRGQQVTLSCSPISGHRSVSWYQQTPGQGLQFLFEYFSETQRNKGNFPGRFSGRQFSNSRSEMNVSTLELGDSALYLCASSFSLLPGDEQYFGPGTRLTVT.

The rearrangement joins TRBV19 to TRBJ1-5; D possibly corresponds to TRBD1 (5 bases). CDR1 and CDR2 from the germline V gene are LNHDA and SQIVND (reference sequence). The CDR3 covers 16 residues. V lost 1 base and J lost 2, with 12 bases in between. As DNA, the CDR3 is TGTGCCAGTAGTATAGGTGGAGGGGTTGGCAATCAGCCCCAGCATTTT. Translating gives CASSIGGGVGNQPQHF.

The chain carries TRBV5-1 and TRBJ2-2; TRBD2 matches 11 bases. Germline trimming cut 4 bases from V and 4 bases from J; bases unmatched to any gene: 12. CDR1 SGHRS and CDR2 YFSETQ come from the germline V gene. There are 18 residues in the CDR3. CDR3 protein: CASSPWRPSGRRTGELFF. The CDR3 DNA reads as TGCGCCAGCAGCCCCTGGAGGCCTAGCGGGAGGCGCACCGGGGAGCTGTTTTTT.

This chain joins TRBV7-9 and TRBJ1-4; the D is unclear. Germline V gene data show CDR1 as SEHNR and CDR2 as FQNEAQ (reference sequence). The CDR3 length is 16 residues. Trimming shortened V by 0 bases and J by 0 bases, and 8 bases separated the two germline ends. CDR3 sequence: CASSLAKTPTNEKLFF. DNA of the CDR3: TGTGCCAGCAGCTTAGCAAAGACACCAACTAATGAAAAACTGTTTTTT.

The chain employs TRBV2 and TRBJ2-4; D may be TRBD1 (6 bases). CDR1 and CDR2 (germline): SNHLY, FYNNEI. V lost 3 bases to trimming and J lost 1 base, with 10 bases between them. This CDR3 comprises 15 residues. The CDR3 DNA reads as TGTGCCAGCAGTGACCAGGGGAATGCCAAAAACATTCAGTACTTC. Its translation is CASSDQGNAKNIQYF. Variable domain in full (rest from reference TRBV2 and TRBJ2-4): EPEVTQTPSHQVTQMGQEVILRCVPISNHLYFYWYRQILGQKVEFLVSFYNNEISEKSEIFDDQFSVERPDGSNFTLKIRSTKLEDSAMYFCASSDQGNAKNIQYFGAGTRLSVL.

The CDR3 loop reads CATSREGVGYEQYF. CDR3 nucleotide sequence: TGTGCCACCAGCAGAGAAGGGGTGGGATACGAGCAGTACTTC. V is TRBV15 and J is TRBJ2-7; TRBD1 is a possible D gene (5 bases). The CDR3 has 14 amino acids. V was cut by 0 bases and J by 4 bases, with 10 bases left in between. CDR1 is LNHNV, CDR2 YYDKDF, per germline (reference sequence).

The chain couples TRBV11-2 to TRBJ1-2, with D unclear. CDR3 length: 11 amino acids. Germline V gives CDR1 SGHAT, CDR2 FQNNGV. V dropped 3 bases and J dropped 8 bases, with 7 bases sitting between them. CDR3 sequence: CASSFYSGYTF. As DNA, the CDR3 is TGTGCCAGCAGCTTTTATTCCGGCTACACCTTC.

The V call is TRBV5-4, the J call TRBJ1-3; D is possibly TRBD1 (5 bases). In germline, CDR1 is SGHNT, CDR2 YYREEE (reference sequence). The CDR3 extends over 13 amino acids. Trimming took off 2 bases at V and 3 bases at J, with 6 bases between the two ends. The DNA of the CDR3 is TGTGCCAGCAGCTTTAGGGGTGGAAACACCATATATTTT. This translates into CASSFRGGNTIYF.

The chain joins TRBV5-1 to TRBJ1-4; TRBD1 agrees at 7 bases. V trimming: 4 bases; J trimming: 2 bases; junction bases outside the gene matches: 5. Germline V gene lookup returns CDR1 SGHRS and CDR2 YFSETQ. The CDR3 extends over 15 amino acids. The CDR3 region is CASSNQQGTNEKLFF. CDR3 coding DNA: TGCGCCAGCAGCAACCAACAGGGGACTAATGAAAAACTGTTTTTT.

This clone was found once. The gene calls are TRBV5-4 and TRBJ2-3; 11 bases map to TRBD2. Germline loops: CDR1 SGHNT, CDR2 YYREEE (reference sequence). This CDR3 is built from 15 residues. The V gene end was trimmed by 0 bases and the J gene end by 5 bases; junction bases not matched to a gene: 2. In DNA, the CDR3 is TGTGCCAGCAGCTTGGACCTAGCGGGAGGAGATACGCAGTATTTT. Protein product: CASSLDLAGGDTQYF.

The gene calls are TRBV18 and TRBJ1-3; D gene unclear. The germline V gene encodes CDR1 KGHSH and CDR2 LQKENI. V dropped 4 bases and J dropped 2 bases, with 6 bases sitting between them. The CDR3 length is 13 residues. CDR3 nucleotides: TGTGCCAGCTCACGGTCAGCTGGAAACACCATATATTTT. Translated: CASSRSAGNTIYF.